The T cell receptor beta chain described here comes from a study of control samples from healthy donors and cancer patients. The table came from immunoSEQ multiplex PCR; TCRdb's copy has only in-frame clones and leaves some out. The repertoire holds about 160,000 clones, nearly 96% seen once, with 0.85% to 1.3% in the top ten. The CDR3 extends over 15 amino acids. CDR1 and CDR2 (germline): SEHNR, FQNEAQ (reference sequence). The V end lost 0 bases, the J end lost 4 bases, and 12 bases lay between the germline ends. J is TRBJ2-5 and V is TRBV7-9; D unclear. Material: blood. The source of this sequence is a woman aged 25-40 years in good health. In DNA form, the CDR3 reads TGTGCCAGCAGCTTAGCACAGTTGTACCCAGAGACCCAGTACTTC. This sequence encodes CASSLAQLYPETQYF.